This T cell receptor (beta chain) comes out of a study of blood T cell repertoires in COVID-19. Overall study: There were acute and convalescent COVID-19 samples, and they came from the United States, Italy and Spain. T cells, B-cell-depleted T cells, or PBMCs supplied cDNA or gDNA.

Authors' methods: Quantification of nucleated cells was approximated via reference gene primer amplification. Data came from immunoSEQ multiplex PCR; TCRdb stores just in-frame clones and leaves some out. The V and J calls and clone size come from that table; D and trimming were worked out from the DNA. Of 40,000 to 55,000 clones listed, roughly 86% are singletons. This clone turned up a few times. Sequences were obtained from peripheral blood. The origin of this receptor is a human donor in a cohort sampled during active COVID-19.

CDR3 coding DNA: TGTGCCAGCAGTTCAGACAGGGCTGGAAACACCATATATTTT. Translation: CASSSDRAGNTIYF. The V and J genes are TRBV2 and TRBJ1-3; 7 bases agree with TRBD1. V was clipped by 5 bases and J by 2 bases; unmatched bases: 3. Looked up from germline, CDR1 is SNHLY and CDR2 is FYNNEI. CDR3 length: 14 residues.